This T cell receptor beta chain was found in a study of blood T cells in healthy people across ages. A second roughly 6 to 11 cycle PCR used barcoded and J-beta primers. Using its own MiXCR run on the 5' RACE reads, TCRdb lists one record per CDR3 protein. There are 380,000 or so distinct CDR3 sequences in the sample; 45% to 60% occur only once, and approximately 51% lies in the top ten. This clonotype was detected a few times. The TCR comes from a man aged 55 to 69 in good health. The sample comprised blood.

The CDR3 protein is CASSYRGRDSDSYEQYF. The DNA for the CDR3 is TGTGCCAGCAGTTATCGGGGGCGGGACAGTGACTCCTACGAGCAGTACTTC. The chain recombines TRBV27 with TRBJ2-7, with D perhaps matching TRBD1 (7 bases). CDR1 is MNHEY, CDR2 SMNVEV, per germline (reference sequence). The CDR3 covers 17 residues. Trimming shortened V by 4 bases and J by 0 bases, and 19 bases separated the two germline ends.